Listed below are T cell receptor beta chains from one sample, sequenced in a study of CD8+ T cells in alopecia areata. TCRdb's copy holds only in-frame clones and misses some; the assay was immunoSEQ multiplex PCR. The sample has hundreds of thousands of clones, roughly two fifths seen once. The sequences come from CD4+ T cells sorted from blood, collected between weeks 30 and 35, from a patient treated with tofacitinib. The receptors here all came from a human donor with alopecia areata. Both conserved end residues are part of each CDR3. A D gene is named only where the DNA matches it firmly. Clone size is given for some rows only: seen once, a few or many times, or a class if the clone is expanded.

v_gene	abundance	d_gene	j_gene	CDR3nt	CDR3aa
TRBV18	few	NA	TRBJ1-1	TGTGCCAGCTCACTACACCCTTCTCTGTCGAACACTGAAGCTTTCTTT	CASSLHPSLSNTEAFF
TRBV29-1	NA	NA	TRBJ1-2	TGCAGCGTTGAAAGAAGGGTCGGACAAAACCTCTATGGCTACACCTTC	CSVERRVGQNLYGYTF
TRBV7-9	NA	NA	TRBJ1-3	TGTGCCAGCAGCTTATCAGGGTCTGGAAACACCATATATTTT	CASSLSGSGNTIYF
TRBV6-6	few	TRBD1	TRBJ2-7	TGTGCCAGCCATACAACCCAGGGGGCGGTCCACGAGCAGTACTTC	CASHTTQGAVHEQYF
TRBV4-2	few	NA	TRBJ1-6	TGTGCCAGCAGCCAAGATCTAGCCTCACCCCTCCACTTT	CASSQDLASPLHF
TRBV5-1	NA	TRBD2	TRBJ2-1	TGCGCCAGCACCAATCTAGCGGGGAGCTCCAATGAGCAGTTCTTC	CASTNLAGSSNEQFF
TRBV2	NA	TRBD1	TRBJ2-2	TGTGCCACCCGAGTCAGGGGGCCTTCGAACACCGGGGAGCTGTTTTTT	CATRVRGPSNTGELFF
TRBV25-1	NA	NA	TRBJ2-7	TGTGCCAGCGGGGCAACACCCTACGAGCAGTACTTC	CASGATPYEQYF
TRBV10-3	NA	TRBD1	TRBJ1-5	TGTGCCATCAGCATGGACAGGACCAATCAGCCCCAGCATTTT	CAISMDRTNQPQHF
TRBV7-9	NA	NA	TRBJ1-1	TGTGCCAGCAGCTTAGGAGGGTTGAACACTGAAGCTTTCTTT	CASSLGGLNTEAFF
TRBV14	NA	NA	TRBJ2-7	TGTGCCAGCAGCCAACAGCGGGAGCAGTACTTC	CASSQQREQYF
TRBV28	NA	TRBD2	TRBJ2-7	TGTGCCAGCAGCTCCGGTCAGCGGGATACCTACGAGCAGTACTTC	CASSSGQRDTYEQYF
TRBV2	NA	NA	TRBJ2-7	TGTGCCAGCAGGAGGGGCGGTAGCTCCTACGAGCAGTACTTC	CASRRGGSSYEQYF
TRBV2	few	NA	TRBJ1-2	TGTGCCAGCAGCCGTTTGGGCCGTCCAGGGGAAACTAACTATGGCTACACCTTC	CASSRLGRPGETNYGYTF